This paragraph reports one T cell receptor beta chain. The read halts 3 residues ahead of the CDR3 end, with the missing end drawn from the germline J gene. Sequencing was performed with immunoSEQ multiplex PCR; in TCRdb, only in-frame clones are kept and a portion is missing. This sample's table reports approximately 16,000 clones. This sample is drawn from a study of T cells in women clearing cervical HPV infection. The CDR3 has 13 amino acids. Looked up from germline, CDR1 is SQVTM and CDR2 is ANQGSEA. Trimming removed 8 bases from V and 4 bases from J, with 14 bases in between. The chain employs TRBV29-1 and TRBJ2-2, with D possibly TRBD2 on 6 matching bases. Input material: blood buffy coat. The TCR comes from a woman between 18 and 75 years old with a cervical HPV16 infection that either progressed to CIN3+ or cleared (not recorded which). CDR3 in amino acids: CSWRAQSTGELFF. The sequenced CDR3 bases are TGCAGCTGGAGGGCCCAATCCACCGGGGAG.